Below are 21 T cell receptor beta chains sequenced from a single sample in a study of cytomegalovirus exposure and HLA in healthy donors (dated by TCRdb to between 2016 and 2019). Library prep was done by the immunoSEQ multiplex PCR assay. For the multiplex PCR, a mixture combining 60 forward primers for TCR Vbeta segments and 13 reverse primers for TCR Jbeta segments was used. TCRdb obtained this table from immuneACCESS and retained in-frame rearrangements with V and J assigned. These tables miss some clones; where compared with another copy, unresolved V genes account for less than half of the shortfall, and the remainder is unexplained. This sample comprises roughly 150,000 clones, approximately 80% of them detected only once. The top ten clones comprise about 1.4% of the sample. The sequenced material came from PBMCs. All receptors come from a young woman in good health and CMV-seronegative.

A few counts support this clone. The chain employs TRBV15 and TRBJ2-1, with 9 bases identical to TRBD2. J gave up 3 bases and V 8 bases, and 5 bases lay outside the gene matches. This CDR3 has 14 residues. Germline-derived CDR1 and CDR2 are LNHNV and YYDKDF (reference sequence). In DNA form, the CDR3 reads TGTGCCACCGTCGATAGCGGGGGCTACAATGAGCAGTTCTTC. This encodes CATVDSGGYNEQFF. The whole variable domain, filled in from reference TRBV15 and TRBJ2-1, reads DAMVIQNPRYQVTQFGKPVTLSCSQTLNHNVMYWYQQKSSQAPKLLFHYYDKDFNNEADTPDNFQSRRPNTSFCFLDIRSPGLGDTAMYLCATVDSGGYNEQFFGPGTRLTVL.

The genes are TRBV7-8 and TRBJ2-7; 12 bases are shared with TRBD1. Germline CDR1 and CDR2: SGHVS and FQNEAQ. The V and J ends lost 5 bases and 0 bases, in that order; junction bases with no gene match: 11. This CDR3 spans 18 amino acids. The CDR3 DNA reads as TGTGCCAGCAGCCCCCGGGACAGGGGGCCACTTGTCTCCTACGAGCAGTACTTC. It translates to CASSPRDRGPLVSYEQYF.

J is TRBJ1-2 and V is TRBV5-4, with TRBD1 as a possible D gene (6 bases). CDR3 size: 14 residues. The V end lost 1 base, the J end lost 4 bases, and 11 bases lay between the germline ends. Germline V CDR1 and CDR2: SGHNT, YYREEE (reference sequence). In DNA form, the CDR3 reads TGTGCCAGCAGCTTGACAGGGTCGATCTATGGCTACACCTTC. It encodes CASSLTGSIYGYTF.

The chain uses TRBV6-5 and TRBJ1-1, with a tentative D call TRBD1 (6 bases). This CDR3 is 13 amino acids long. The ends were cut back, 7 bases at V and 7 bases at J, with 16 bases in the middle. Looked up from germline, CDR1 is MNHEY and CDR2 is SVGAGI. This chain's CDR3 is CASNSGHPHEAFF. In DNA form, the CDR3 reads TGTGCCAGCAACTCGGGACACCCCCATGAAGCTTTCTTT.

V and J are TRBV5-5 and TRBJ1-1; tentative D call: TRBD1 (6 bases). Trimming removed 0 bases from V and 6 bases from J, with 12 bases in between. This CDR3 is built from 14 residues. Germline lookup yields CDR1 SGHKS and CDR2 YYEKEE (reference sequence). The CDR3 spells CASSLEQGLSEAFF. The CDR3 region has the DNA TGTGCCAGCAGCTTGGAGCAGGGGTTGTCTGAAGCTTTCTTT.

This clone was picked up a small number of times. The rearrangement links TRBV19 to TRBJ1-6; 7 nucleotides align to TRBD1. The V gene's germline CDR1 is LNHDA and CDR2 SQIVND (reference sequence). The V and J ends lost 5 bases and 8 bases, in that order; junction bases with no gene match: 9. The CDR3 length is 15 residues. CDR3 bases: TGTGCCAGTAGTCCTCCGGGACAGAGTTATTCACCCCTCCACTTT. As protein: CASSPPGQSYSPLHF. The full variable domain, in which reference TRBV19 and TRBJ1-6 provide the parts outside the CDR3, is DGGITQSPKYLFRKEGQNVTLSCEQNLNHDAMYWYRQDPGQGLRLIYYSQIVNDFQKGDIAEGYSVSREKKESFPLTVTSAQKNPTAFYLCASSPPGQSYSPLHFGNGTRLTVT.

The V call is TRBV6-8, the J call TRBJ2-6; D unclear. Germline V lookup: CDR1 MNHGY, CDR2 SAAAGT. The CDR3 covers 18 residues. V was trimmed by 9 bases and J by 2 bases, leaving 23 bases between them. Here the CDR3 DNA reads TGTGCCAGTTATCGGAGCCGCCCCCACACTACTGGGGCCAACGTCCTGACTTTC. It is translated as CASYRSRPHTTGANVLTF.

This clone was picked up one time. This sequence joins TRBV2 and TRBJ2-1; 10 bases agree with TRBD1. J was trimmed by 7 bases and V by 7 bases; bases with no gene match: 10. The CDR3 runs 15 residues. CDR1 is SNHLY and CDR2 is FYNNEI in the germline V gene. CDR3 in DNA: TGTGCCAGCAACCCGCGACAGGGGGCGCGTAATGAGCAGTTCTTC. Residues: CASNPRQGARNEQFF.

V usage is TRBV30 and J usage is TRBJ2-5; 7 bases are shared with TRBD2. There are 13 residues in the CDR3. Germline V gene sequence: CDR1 GTSNPN, CDR2 SVGIG (reference sequence). Losses at the gene ends were 4 bases for V and 7 bases for J; bases not matched to a gene: 9. CDR3 sequence reads: CAWTTGGLGTQYF. DNA for the CDR3: TGTGCCTGGACCACGGGAGGTCTTGGGACCCAGTACTTC.

Here the CDR3 reads CAFDRGPPEAFF. The CDR3 DNA is TGTGCCTTTGACAGGGGTCCCCCCGAAGCTTTCTTT. The chain uses TRBV30 and TRBJ1-1; 8 bases map to TRBD1. J was trimmed by 8 bases and V by 7 bases; bases with no gene match: 9. CDR3 size: 12 residues. Per germline, CDR1 GTSNPN and CDR2 SVGIG (reference sequence).

This chain links TRBV4-1 with TRBJ2-3; D is ambiguous. Germline CDR1 is MGHRA and CDR2 is YSYEKL. V was pared by 4 bases and J by 4 bases, with 15 bases between. The CDR3 sequence is 15 residues long. CDR3 in amino acids: CASSRKGASPDTQYF. Here the CDR3 DNA reads TGCGCCAGCAGCCGTAAAGGTGCTAGTCCAGATACGCAGTATTTT.

This clone was picked up one time. The rearrangement links TRBV5-8 to TRBJ1-6; a possible D gene is TRBD1 (6 bases). The germline V gene has CDR1 SGHTS and CDR2 YDEGEE. The CDR3 loop spans 17 amino acids. Trimming left V 4 bases short and J 0 bases short, with 14 bases between. CDR3 DNA sequence: TGTGCCAGCAGCCGGACAGTTGGGAGCTCCTATAATTCACCCCTCCACTTT. This encodes CASSRTVGSSYNSPLHF.

This clone was found once. The chain employs TRBV5-4 and TRBJ2-3, with TRBD1 identical over 7 bases. The CDR3 runs 15 residues. Unmatched junction bases numbered 7, after V lost 1 base and J lost 5 bases. Germline assignment: CDR1 SGHNT and CDR2 YYREEE (reference sequence). CDR3 sequence reads: CASSLSEDREDTQYF. CDR3 DNA: TGTGCCAGCAGCTTGAGTGAAGACAGGGAAGATACGCAGTATTTT. Filled out from reference TRBV5-4 and TRBJ2-3, the complete variable domain reads ETGVTQSPTHLIKTRGQQVTLRCSSQSGHNTVSWYQQALGQGPQFIFQYYREEENGRGNFPPRFSGLQFPNYSSELNVNALELDDSALYLCASSLSEDREDTQYFGPGTRLTVL.

This rearrangement joins TRBV10-3 to TRBJ1-1; no firm D call. Germline lookup yields CDR1 ENHRY and CDR2 SYGVKD. Deletions cut 0 bases from V and 0 bases from J, with 5 bases between. The CDR3 runs to 14 residues. CDR3 in amino acids: CAISESQMNTEAFF. CDR3 sequence (DNA): TGTGCCATCAGTGAGTCCCAGATGAACACTGAAGCTTTCTTT.

The chain carries TRBV5-1 and TRBJ2-2; 8 nucleotides match TRBD2. V was clipped by 4 bases and J by 4 bases; unmatched bases: 12. The CDR3 is 17 residues long. CDR1 SGHRS and CDR2 YFSETQ come from the germline V gene. The CDR3 sequence is CASSRKGTSGSTGELFF. The CDR3 bases are TGCGCCAGCAGCCGTAAGGGAACTAGCGGAAGCACCGGGGAGCTGTTTTTT.

CDR3 coding DNA: TGTGCCACCAGCAGAGAGGGGACAAAATCCCACTATGGCTACACCTTC. This codes for CATSREGTKSHYGYTF. The V gene is TRBV15, the J gene TRBJ1-2; possibly TRBD1 for D (6 bases). Germline CDR1 and CDR2: LNHNV and YYDKDF (reference sequence). V was cut by 0 bases and J by 3 bases, with 14 bases left in between. This CDR3 is 16 amino acids long.

V is TRBV30 and J is TRBJ2-7, with D possibly matching TRBD2 (6 bases). The CDR3 has 13 amino acids. Looked up from germline, CDR1 is GTSNPN and CDR2 is SVGIG (reference sequence). V shed 2 bases and J shed 0 bases, with 8 bases lying between them. Here the CDR3 reads CAWSLDYSYEQYF. The DNA of the CDR3 is TGTGCCTGGAGTTTGGACTACTCCTACGAGCAGTACTTC. The variable domain in full, with the rest retrieved from reference TRBV30 and TRBJ2-7, is SQTIHQWPATLVQPVGSPLSLECTVEGTSNPNLYWYRQAAGRGLQLLFYSVGIGQISSEVPQNLSASRPQDRQFILSSKKLLLSDSGFYLCAWSLDYSYEQYFGPGTRLTVT.

The chain recombines TRBV6-6 with TRBJ2-7; D may be TRBD2 (5 bases). Trimming pared 2 bases from V and 3 bases from J, leaving 14 bases between. Germline CDR1 MNHNY, CDR2 SVGAGI (reference sequence). This CDR3 has 15 residues. DNA of the CDR3: TGTGCCAGCAGTTACGGAACAGCGGTTAACTACGAGCAGTACTTC. This sequence encodes CASSYGTAVNYEQYF.

This clone occurred a few times. The chain couples TRBV27 to TRBJ2-7; TRBD1 matches at 7 bases. J lost 3 bases, V lost 3 bases, and 14 bases had no gene match. The CDR3 length is 17 residues. The germline gives CDR1 MNHEY, CDR2 SMNVEV (reference sequence). In DNA form, the CDR3 reads TGTGCCAGCAGTTTGTTTAACAGGGGCAGTCTTATCTACGAGCAGTACTTC. It encodes CASSLFNRGSLIYEQYF.

J is TRBJ2-3 and V is TRBV14, with 10 bases fitting TRBD2. The CDR3 extends over 21 amino acids. V shed 3 bases, J shed 0 bases, and the junction held 18 bases outside the gene matches. Germline CDR1 SGHDN, CDR2 FVKESK. Here the CDR3 DNA reads TGTGCCAGCAGCCATGATTGGAGCGGGGGGGGCTCACGCCAAAGCACAGATACGCAGTATTTT. It specifies CASSHDWSGGGSRQSTDTQYF.

The rearrangement joins TRBV30 to TRBJ1-1, with D maybe TRBD1 (6 bases). Trimming removed 0 bases from V and 8 bases from J, with 13 bases in between. Looked up from germline, CDR1 is GTSNPN and CDR2 is SVGIG (reference sequence). The CDR3 spans 13 residues. The CDR3 is CAWSVTLTGEAFF. In nucleotides, the CDR3 is TGTGCCTGGAGTGTAACCCTTACAGGGGAAGCTTTCTTT. Filled out from reference TRBV30 and TRBJ1-1, the complete variable domain reads SQTIHQWPATLVQPVGSPLSLECTVEGTSNPNLYWYRQAAGRGLQLLFYSVGIGQISSEVPQNLSASRPQDRQFILSSKKLLLSDSGFYLCAWSVTLTGEAFFGQGTRLTVV.